The 26 T cell receptor beta chains given below trace back to one sample, sequenced in a study of T cells after posttransplantation cyclophosphamide. TCRdb's table, derived via immunoSEQ multiplex PCR, lists solely in-frame clones and lacks some. This repertoire holds some 18,000 clones, and none appear only once. Busulfan-fludarabine conditioning, marrow transplant, and cyclophosphamide on days +3 and +4 were administered. The sequences come from PBMCs, collected after allogeneic stem cell transplant with posttransplant cyclophosphamide. Receptors originate from a female patient aged 30 to 40 who received an allogeneic stem cell transplant from a related donor, was CMV-positive, and had no GVHD. Part of the T cell pool may stem from the graft donor.

This clone was detected ten times or more. This chain links TRBV9 with TRBJ2-7, with no clear D. CDR3 size: 14 residues. Trimming took 1 base from V and 6 from J, leaving 14 bases between them. Per the germline V gene, CDR1 is SGDLS and CDR2 is YYNGEE. CDR3 DNA sequence: TGTGCCAGCAGCGTATTCCCCAACTTGTCCGAGCAGTACTTC. The encoded protein is CASSVFPNLSEQYF.

V gene TRBV4-1 combines with J gene TRBJ2-1, with 9 bases matching TRBD2. The CDR3 loop spans 17 amino acids. The V and J ends lost 3 bases and 2 bases, in that order; junction bases with no gene match: 8. Germline values: CDR1 MGHRA, CDR2 YSYEKL. In DNA, the CDR3 is TGCGCCAGCAGCCACAGTAGCGGGAGAAGTGCCTACAATGAGCAGTTCTTC. This encodes CASSHSSGRSAYNEQFF.

This clone has at least ten counts. The genes are TRBV9 and TRBJ2-1; no definite D call. The CDR3 runs 13 residues. In germline, CDR1 is SGDLS, CDR2 YYNGEE. V lost 0 bases, J lost 13 bases, and 14 bases lay in between. CDR3 protein: CASSVDQRGFQFF. Written as DNA, the CDR3 is TGTGCCAGCAGCGTAGATCAACGCGGCTTTCAGTTCTTC.

By its share, this clone is medium-sized. The V gene is TRBV7-9, the J gene TRBJ1-4, with D unresolved. Germline V gene lookup returns CDR1 SEHNR and CDR2 FQNEAQ (reference sequence). The CDR3 sequence is 15 residues long. Trimming cost V 1 base and J 2 bases, with 8 bases left between them. CDR3 sequence reads: CASSLGSETNEKLFF. The CDR3 coding sequence is TGTGCCAGCAGCTTAGGCTCGGAGACTAATGAAAAACTGTTTTTT. Using reference TRBV7-9 and TRBJ1-4 for the parts outside the CDR3, the full variable domain is DTGVSQNPRHKITKRGQNVTFRCDPISEHNRLYWYRQTLGQGPEFLTYFQNEAQLEKSRLLSDRFSAERPKGSFSTLEIQRTEQGDSAMYLCASSLGSETNEKLFFGSGTQLSVL.

In its sample, this clone was seen many times. This CDR3 reads CASGGSLAGGLKYEQYF. The DNA of the CDR3 is TGTGCCAGCGGAGGGAGTCTAGCGGGAGGGCTTAAATACGAGCAGTACTTC. The chain recombines TRBV5-5 with TRBJ2-7, with 12 bases aligning to TRBD2. The CDR3 has 17 residues. Losses at the gene ends were 7 bases for V and 4 bases for J; bases not matched to a gene: 15. Germline V gene sequence: CDR1 SGHKS, CDR2 YYEKEE (reference sequence).

At least ten counts were recorded for this clone. The V gene is TRBV4-3, the J gene TRBJ1-5; tentative D call: TRBD1 (6 bases). The CDR3 is made up of 16 amino acids. V was shortened by 0 bases and J by 7 bases, with 16 bases between the two germline ends. The V gene's germline CDR1 is LGHNA and CDR2 YSLEER. In nucleotides, the CDR3 is TGCGCCAGCAGCCAAGATTACAGCCTCAGGGGCCAGCCCCAGCATTTT. Protein sequence: CASSQDYSLRGQPQHF.

This clone was found many times. The chain uses TRBV6-5 and TRBJ2-1; TRBD2 aligns across 9 bases. Germline CDR1 is MNHEY and CDR2 is SVGAGI. The CDR3 has 16 amino acids. V lost 0 bases, J lost 8 bases, and 8 bases stayed unmatched. CDR3 sequence reads: CASSYSLAGAIDEQFF. In DNA, the CDR3 is TGTGCCAGCAGTTACTCACTAGCGGGTGCCATCGATGAGCAGTTCTTC.

This clone was seen ten or more times. This rearrangement joins TRBV10-3 to TRBJ2-5, with 7 nucleotides matching TRBD1. Germline CDR1 is ENHRY and CDR2 is SYGVKD. The CDR3 sequence is 15 residues long. With 3 bases clipped from V and 2 bases from J, the junction kept 6 bases outside the gene matches. CDR3 region: CAISDYRGSQETQYF. The CDR3 nucleotides are TGTGCCATCAGTGATTACAGGGGATCTCAAGAGACCCAGTACTTC.

This clone has at least ten counts. The J gene is TRBJ2-7, the V gene TRBV19; D might be TRBD2 (5 bases). Germline V CDR1 and CDR2: LNHDA, SQIVND (reference sequence). The CDR3 sequence is 16 residues long. Trimming cost V 3 bases and J 1 base, with 16 bases left between them. The CDR3 DNA is TGTGCCAGTAGTATGGTCGCGTCAGGACTTTCCTACGAGCAGTACTTC. The encoded protein is CASSMVASGLSYEQYF.

This clone was observed at least ten times. V is TRBV9 and J is TRBJ2-2; maybe TRBD2 (5 bases). The CDR3 has 14 residues. Germline-derived CDR1 and CDR2 are SGDLS and YYNGEE. The V gene lost 3 bases and the J gene lost 7 bases, with 13 bases spanning the gap. The CDR3: CASSDSPRGGELFF. As DNA, the CDR3 is TGTGCCAGCAGCGATTCACCACGGGGCGGGGAGCTGTTTTTT.

This clone has a count of ten or more. The V call is TRBV14, the J call TRBJ1-5; D remains unclear. V was pared by 0 bases and J by 4 bases, with 4 bases between. The CDR3 runs 13 residues. The germline V gene has CDR1 SGHDN and CDR2 FVKESK. CDR3 residues: CASSQDYNQPQHF. For the CDR3, the DNA is TGTGCCAGCAGCCAAGATTATAATCAGCCCCAGCATTTT.

Many counts were recorded for this clone. The V and J genes are TRBV27 and TRBJ1-4; no clear D. V was pared by 5 bases and J by 5 bases, with 21 bases between. Germline V gene sequence: CDR1 MNHEY, CDR2 SMNVEV (reference sequence). The CDR3 is made up of 17 amino acids. The CDR3 DNA follows: TGTGCCAGCAGTCGCACCCCCGGCGGACTGTCCAATGAAAAACTGTTTTTT. It specifies CASSRTPGGLSNEKLFF.

By its share, this clone is medium-sized. V and J are TRBV6-6 and TRBJ1-1; D uncertain. V gave up 0 bases and J gave up 1 base, with 9 bases separating them. From germline, CDR1 is MNHNY and CDR2 SVGAGI (reference sequence). The CDR3 is 15 residues long. The CDR3 sequence is CASSYSPPGNTEAFF. In DNA form, the CDR3 reads TGTGCCAGCAGTTACTCCCCCCCAGGGAACACTGAAGCTTTCTTT.

This clone was observed many times. The chain combines TRBV6-1 with TRBJ2-7; perhaps TRBD2 as D (6 bases). Looked up from germline, CDR1 is MNHNS and CDR2 is SASEGT. The CDR3 sequence is 16 residues long. V lost 4 bases and J 3 bases, leaving 19 bases between the germline ends. CDR3 nucleotides: TGTGCCAGCAGTGTTGTGGGATACGGAGGGATCTACGAGCAGTACTTC. Translating gives CASSVVGYGGIYEQYF.

This clone was counted many times. The chain carries TRBV6-1 and TRBJ2-1; D might be TRBD1 (5 bases). Germline CDR1 reads MNHNS; CDR2 reads SASEGT. This CDR3 is 12 amino acids long. Trimming cost V 3 bases and J 5 bases, with 5 bases left between them. The DNA for the CDR3 is TGTGCCAGCAGTGACAGGGACAATGAGCAGTTCTTC. Translation gives CASSDRDNEQFF.

Ten or more counts support this clone. The chain couples TRBV10-3 to TRBJ1-1, with D possibly matching TRBD1 (5 bases). This CDR3 spans 14 amino acids. The germline gives CDR1 ENHRY, CDR2 SYGVKD. Trimming took off 8 bases at V and 1 base at J, with 14 bases between the two ends. CDR3 coding DNA: TGTGCCATCTTTCAGGGTCCATCGAACACTGAAGCTTTCTTT. As protein: CAIFQGPSNTEAFF.

Many counts were recorded for this clone. This chain connects TRBV6-1 to TRBJ2-7; D might be TRBD1 (5 bases). CDR1 and CDR2 (germline): MNHNS, SASEGT. The V and J ends lost 5 bases and 3 bases respectively, with 8 bases between them. The CDR3 is made up of 12 amino acids. CDR3: CASSQQGYEQYF. The DNA for the CDR3 is TGTGCCAGCAGTCAGCAGGGCTACGAGCAGTACTTC.

This clone was seen ten or more times. This chain links TRBV5-6 with TRBJ2-2; 8 bases match TRBD1. This CDR3 region has 16 residues. Germline V gene sequence: CDR1 SGHDT, CDR2 YYEEEE. V trimming: 2 bases; J trimming: 0 bases; junction bases outside the gene matches: 3. The CDR3 DNA is TGTGCCAGCAGCTTCGTGGACAGGGCGAACACCGGGGAGCTGTTTTTT. Encoded protein: CASSFVDRANTGELFF. Supplemented by reference TRBV5-6 and TRBJ2-2, the full variable domain reads DAGVTQSPTHLIKTRGQQVTLRCSPKSGHDTVSWYQQALGQGPQFIFQYYEEEERQRGNFPDRFSGHQFPNYSSELNVNALLLGDSALYLCASSFVDRANTGELFFGEGSRLTVL.

Many counts were recorded for this clone. This sequence joins TRBV7-6 and TRBJ2-3, with a tentative D call TRBD1 (6 bases). CDR3 length: 15 amino acids. Germline CDR1 is SGHVS and CDR2 is FNYEAQ. Trimming removed 5 bases from V and 2 bases from J, with 14 bases in between. CDR3 sequence reads: CASSPRTVPTDTQYF. In nucleotides, the CDR3 is TGTGCCAGCAGCCCCAGGACAGTTCCCACAGATACGCAGTATTTT.

This clone was seen at least ten times. The gene calls are TRBV5-1 and TRBJ2-7; TRBD2 matches at 8 bases. V gave up 5 bases and J gave up 4 bases; unmatched junction bases: 17. The CDR3 covers 17 residues. From germline, CDR1 is SGHRS and CDR2 YFSETQ. CDR3 nucleotides: TGCGCCAGCAGTGTAGTCGCCGGGAGGGGCCCTGGTTACGAGCAGTACTTC. As protein: CASSVVAGRGPGYEQYF.

This clone was seen ten or more times. The V gene is TRBV5-6, the J gene TRBJ2-3; no clear D. Germline lookup yields CDR1 SGHDT and CDR2 YYEEEE. The V end lost 0 bases, the J end lost 5 bases, and 10 bases lay between the germline ends. The CDR3 totals 14 residues. This CDR3 reads CASSLVIVKDTQYF. The CDR3, as DNA: TGTGCCAGCAGCTTGGTTATAGTCAAAGATACGCAGTATTTT.

This clone showed up many times. This chain connects TRBV4-3 to TRBJ1-2, with 8 bases fitting TRBD1. This CDR3 has 15 residues. Germline V gives CDR1 LGHNA, CDR2 YSLEER. V gave up 4 bases and J gave up 7 bases; unmatched junction bases: 11. CDR3: CASSRGQGGFGGYTF. In DNA form, the CDR3 reads TGCGCCAGCAGCCGAGGACAGGGAGGATTTGGTGGCTACACCTTC.

This clone was seen repeatedly, ten times or more. The chain is built from TRBV9 and TRBJ2-3; the match to TRBD2 covers 12 bases. The germline CDR1 and CDR2 sequences are SGDLS and YYNGEE. CDR3 size: 18 residues. J was trimmed by 2 bases and V by 1 base; bases with no gene match: 8. CDR3 sequence reads: CASSVPTTSGRITDTQYF. CDR3 DNA sequence: TGTGCCAGCAGCGTACCCACAACTAGCGGGAGGATCACAGATACGCAGTATTTT. Full variable domain (outside the CDR3, taken from reference TRBV9 and TRBJ2-3): DSGVTQTPKHLITATGQRVTLRCSPRSGDLSVYWYQQSLDQGLQFLIQYYNGEERAKGNILERFSAQQFPDLHSELNLSSLELGDSALYFCASSVPTTSGRITDTQYFGPGTRLTVL.

In its sample, this clone was seen many times. The gene calls are TRBV5-1 and TRBJ2-1; D may be TRBD1 (6 bases). Germline V gene data show CDR1 as SGHRS and CDR2 as YFSETQ. V lost 0 bases and J lost 8, with 12 bases in between. The CDR3 is 14 amino acids. The CDR3 DNA reads TGCGCCAGCAGCTTGGTTACAGGGATGTATGAGCAGTTCTTC. This gives the protein CASSLVTGMYEQFF.

This clone was observed at least ten times. The CDR3 sequence: CASSVGRPEETQYF. The CDR3 nucleotides read TGTGCCAGCAGCGTAGGCAGGCCAGAAGAGACCCAGTACTTC. The genes are TRBV9 and TRBJ2-5; D is unresolved. CDR1 and CDR2 from the germline V gene are SGDLS and YYNGEE. The CDR3 contains 14 residues. Trimming cost V 0 bases and J 3 bases, with 9 bases left between them.

This clone has at least ten counts. The V and J genes are TRBV7-2 and TRBJ1-4; TRBD1 might be the D (5 bases). The germline V and J ends were trimmed by 10 bases and 7 bases, with 22 bases remaining between them. The CDR3 length is 15 residues. Germline values: CDR1 SGHTA, CDR2 FQGNSA. In DNA form, the CDR3 reads TGTGCCACCACAGCTTACCCGACAGATACTGAAAAACTGTTTTTT. It is translated as CATTAYPTDTEKLFF. Looking up the rest from reference TRBV7-2 and TRBJ1-4 gives the full variable domain: GAGVSQSPSNKVTEKGKDVELRCDPISGHTALYWYRQSLGQGLEFLIYFQGNSAPDKSGLPSDRFSAERTGGSVSTLTIQRTQQEDSAVYLCATTAYPTDTEKLFFGSGTQLSVL.